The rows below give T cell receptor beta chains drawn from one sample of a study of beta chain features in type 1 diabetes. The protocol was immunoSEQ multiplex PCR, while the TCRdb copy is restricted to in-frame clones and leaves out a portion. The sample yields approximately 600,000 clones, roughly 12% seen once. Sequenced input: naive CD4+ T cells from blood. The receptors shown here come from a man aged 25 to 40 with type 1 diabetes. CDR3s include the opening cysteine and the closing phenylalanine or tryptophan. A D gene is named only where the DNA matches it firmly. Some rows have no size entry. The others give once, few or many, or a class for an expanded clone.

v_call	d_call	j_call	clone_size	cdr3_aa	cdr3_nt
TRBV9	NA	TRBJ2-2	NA	CASSVALGELFF	TGTGCCAGCAGCGTAGCGTTAGGGGAGCTGTTTTTT
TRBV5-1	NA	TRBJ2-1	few	CASSLDRDSSYNEQFF	TGCGCCAGCAGCTTGGATCGTGACTCCTCCTACAATGAGCAGTTCTTC
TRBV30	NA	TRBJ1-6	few	CAWSGQGVTPLHF	TGTGCCTGGAGTGGTCAGGGCGTTACACCCCTCCACTTT
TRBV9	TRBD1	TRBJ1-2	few	CASRGQGGRGYTF	TGTGCCAGCAGAGGACAGGGCGGACGTGGCTACACCTTC
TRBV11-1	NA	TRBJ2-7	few	CASSLNQDYEQYF	TGTGCCAGCAGCTTGAATCAGGACTACGAGCAGTACTTC
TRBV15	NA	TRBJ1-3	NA	CATSRDWQGLSGNTIYF	TGTGCCACCAGCAGAGATTGGCAGGGACTCTCTGGAAACACCATATATTTT
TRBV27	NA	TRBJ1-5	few	CASSLTVNQPQHF	TGTGCCAGCAGTTTGACGGTAAATCAGCCCCAGCATTTT
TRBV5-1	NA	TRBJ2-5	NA	CASSLASPPETQYF	TGCGCCAGCAGCTTGGCATCACCTCCAGAGACCCAGTACTTC
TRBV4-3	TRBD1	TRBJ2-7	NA	CASSKSTGSMYEQYF	TGCGCCAGCAGCAAGTCGACAGGGAGCATGTACGAGCAGTACTTC
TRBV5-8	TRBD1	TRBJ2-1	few	CASSLRQGAVNEQFF	TGTGCCAGCAGCTTGCGGCAGGGGGCAGTGAATGAGCAGTTCTTC
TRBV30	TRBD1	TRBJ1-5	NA	CAWSPGRGRGHGQPQHF	TGTGCCTGGAGTCCCGGGAGAGGCAGGGGGCATGGGCAGCCCCAGCATTTT
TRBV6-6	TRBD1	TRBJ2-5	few	CASSVPGQQETQYF	TGTGCCAGCAGCGTCCCGGGACAGCAAGAGACCCAGTACTTC
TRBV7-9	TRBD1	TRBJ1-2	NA	CASSPEGIGTANYGYTF	TGTGCCAGCAGCCCGGAGGGGATCGGGACAGCTAACTATGGCTACACCTTC
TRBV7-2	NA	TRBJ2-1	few	CASSGDGRRVINEQFF	TGTGCCAGCAGCGGCGATGGGAGAAGAGTTATCAATGAGCAGTTCTTC
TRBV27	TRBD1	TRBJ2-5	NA	CASRTYGTGEQETQYF	TGTGCCAGCAGAACGTACGGGACAGGTGAACAAGAGACCCAGTACTTC
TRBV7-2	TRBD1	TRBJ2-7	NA	CASSLAMDRSYEQYF	TGTGCCAGCAGCTTAGCGATGGACAGGTCCTACGAGCAGTACTTC
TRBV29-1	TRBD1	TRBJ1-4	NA	CSVRQGATNEKLFF	TGCAGCGTTAGGCAGGGGGCGACTAATGAAAAACTGTTTTTT
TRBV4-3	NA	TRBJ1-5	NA	CASSPTGYQPQHF	TGCGCCAGCAGCCCCACAGGTTATCAGCCCCAGCATTTT
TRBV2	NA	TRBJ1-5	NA	CASSEALRGQPQHF	TGTGCCAGCAGTGAAGCGCTTAGGGGTCAGCCCCAGCATTTT
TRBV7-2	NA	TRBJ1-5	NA	CASSLRRGGNQPQHF	TGTGCCAGCAGCTTGCGCAGGGGAGGCAATCAGCCCCAGCATTTT
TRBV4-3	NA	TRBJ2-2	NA	CASSPDRVGTGELFF	TGCGCCAGCAGCCCCGATAGGGTGGGCACCGGGGAGCTGTTTTTT
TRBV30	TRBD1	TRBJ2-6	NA	CCVGTGSSGANVLTF	TGTTGTGTGGGGACAGGGAGCTCTGGGGCCAACGTCCTGACTTTC
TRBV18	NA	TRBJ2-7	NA	CASSEILSLGGEQYF	TGTGCCAGCTCAGAAATCCTCTCACTGGGGGGAGAGCAGTACTTC
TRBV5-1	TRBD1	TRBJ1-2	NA	CASSPRQGTRYTF	TGCGCCAGCAGCCCTCGACAGGGGACGCGCTACACCTTC
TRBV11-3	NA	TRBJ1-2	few	CASSAQGSNYGYTF	TGTGCCAGCAGCGCCCAGGGTTCTAACTATGGCTACACCTTC
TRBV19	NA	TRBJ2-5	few	CASSIGPGGETQYF	TGTGCCAGTAGTATAGGACCCGGCGGAGAGACCCAGTACTTC
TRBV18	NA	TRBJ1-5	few	CASSPQDSSNQPQHF	TGTGCCAGCTCACCTCAGGACTCTAGCAATCAGCCCCAGCATTTT
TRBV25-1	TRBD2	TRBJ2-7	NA	CASSESGGPSYEQYF	TGTGCCAGCAGTGAATCGGGGGGGCCTTCCTACGAGCAGTACTTC
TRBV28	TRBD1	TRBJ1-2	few	CASTASGTGMYGYTF	TGTGCCAGCACTGCGTCCGGGACAGGGATGTATGGCTACACCTTC
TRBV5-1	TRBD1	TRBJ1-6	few	CASSLGPEQGDNSPLHF	TGCGCCAGCAGCTTGGGTCCTGAACAGGGGGATAATTCACCCCTCCACTTT
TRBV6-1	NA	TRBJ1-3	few	CASRDGSGNTIYF	TGTGCCAGCAGGGACGGATCTGGAAACACCATATATTTT
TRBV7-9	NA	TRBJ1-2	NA	CASSLERYGYTF	TGTGCCAGCAGCTTAGAGCGTTATGGCTACACCTTC
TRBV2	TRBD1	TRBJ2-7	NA	CASSYQTGIEQYF	TGTGCCAGCAGTTACCAGACAGGGATCGAGCAGTACTTC
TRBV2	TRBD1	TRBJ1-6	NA	CASSVTGTGAGSPLHF	TGTGCCAGCTCAGTAACCGGGACAGGAGCGGGTTCACCCCTCCACTTT
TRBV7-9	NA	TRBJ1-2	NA	CASSLVSGNGYTF	TGTGCCAGCAGCTTAGTTTCTGGGAACGGCTACACCTTC
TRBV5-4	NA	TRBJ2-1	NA	CASSIRTDSYNEQFF	TGTGCCAGCAGCATACGGACAGACTCTTACAATGAGCAGTTCTTC
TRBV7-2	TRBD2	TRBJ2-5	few	CASSLAGTSKETQYF	TGTGCCAGCAGCTTAGCCGGGACTAGCAAGGAGACCCAGTACTTC
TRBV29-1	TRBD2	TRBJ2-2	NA	CSAQAGGPGELFF	TGCAGCGCGCAAGCGGGGGGTCCCGGGGAGCTGTTTTTT
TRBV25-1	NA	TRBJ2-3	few	CASSDTTGTDTQYF	TGTGCCAGCAGTGACACTACGGGCACAGATACGCAGTATTTT
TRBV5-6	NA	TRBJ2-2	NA	CASSPLGTSLTGELFF	TGTGCCAGCAGCCCGCTCGGCACCAGCCTTACCGGGGAGCTGTTTTTT
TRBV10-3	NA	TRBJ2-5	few	CAISTSMGAGETQYF	TGTGCCATCAGCACGTCAATGGGGGCGGGGGAGACCCAGTACTTC
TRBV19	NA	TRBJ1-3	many	CASRLQRFSGNTIYF	TGTGCCAGTAGGCTTCAGAGGTTCTCTGGAAACACCATATATTTT
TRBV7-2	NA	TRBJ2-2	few	CASSLIPGTYRRELFF	TGTGCCAGCAGCTTAATACCGGGAACCTACCGGAGGGAGCTGTTTTTT
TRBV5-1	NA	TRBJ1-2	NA	CASSLVQGSGYTF	TGCGCCAGCAGCTTGGTACAGGGCTCTGGCTACACCTTC
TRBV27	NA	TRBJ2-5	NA	CASSHNRRGGETQYF	TGTGCCAGCAGCCACAACCGGCGGGGTGGAGAGACCCAGTACTTC
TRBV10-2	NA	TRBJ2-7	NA	CASRQGYEQYF	TGCGCCAGCAGACAGGGCTACGAGCAGTACTTC
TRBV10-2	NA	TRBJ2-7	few	CASSHLANEQYF	TGCGCCAGCAGCCACCTTGCAAACGAGCAGTACTTC
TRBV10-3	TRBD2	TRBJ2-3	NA	CATSLAVRVDTQYF	TGTGCCACTTCTCTAGCGGTGCGGGTAGATACGCAGTATTTT
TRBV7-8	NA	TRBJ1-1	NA	CASSFARVSTEAFF	TGTGCCAGCAGCTTTGCCAGGGTTTCCACTGAAGCTTTCTTT
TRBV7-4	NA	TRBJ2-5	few	CASSLYLGLNQETQYF	TGTGCCAGCAGCTTATATCTGGGACTCAACCAAGAGACCCAGTACTTC
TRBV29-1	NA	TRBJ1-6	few	CSVKGRNNSPLHF	TGCAGCGTTAAAGGCAGGAATAATTCACCCCTCCACTTT
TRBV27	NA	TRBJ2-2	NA	CASKRGAVTGELFF	TGTGCCAGCAAAAGGGGGGCCGTCACCGGGGAGCTGTTTTTT
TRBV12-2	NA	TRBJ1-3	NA	CASRAPFRTGGNQSGNTIYF	TGTGCAAGTCGGGCCCCGTTCCGGACAGGGGGCAACCAGTCTGGAAACACCATATATTTT
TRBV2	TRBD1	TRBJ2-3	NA	CASSGRGQSGDTQYF	TGTGCCAGCAGTGGAAGGGGGCAGTCAGGAGATACGCAGTATTTT
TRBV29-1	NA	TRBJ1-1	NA	CSVGGLNTEAFF	TGCAGCGTTGGGGGATTGAACACTGAAGCTTTCTTT
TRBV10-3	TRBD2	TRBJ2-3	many	CAIKMTSGDTDTQYF	TGTGCCATCAAGATGACTAGCGGGGACACAGATACGCAGTATTTT
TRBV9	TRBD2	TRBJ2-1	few	CASTDSGGPLNEQFF	TGTGCCAGCACCGATAGCGGGGGGCCCTTGAATGAGCAGTTCTTC
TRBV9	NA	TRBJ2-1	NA	CASSIVGVGEQFF	TGTGCCAGCAGCATCGTAGGGGTAGGGGAGCAGTTCTTC
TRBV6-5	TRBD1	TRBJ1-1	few	CASSLDRARGTEAFF	TGTGCCAGCAGTCTAGACAGGGCGAGGGGCACTGAAGCTTTCTTT